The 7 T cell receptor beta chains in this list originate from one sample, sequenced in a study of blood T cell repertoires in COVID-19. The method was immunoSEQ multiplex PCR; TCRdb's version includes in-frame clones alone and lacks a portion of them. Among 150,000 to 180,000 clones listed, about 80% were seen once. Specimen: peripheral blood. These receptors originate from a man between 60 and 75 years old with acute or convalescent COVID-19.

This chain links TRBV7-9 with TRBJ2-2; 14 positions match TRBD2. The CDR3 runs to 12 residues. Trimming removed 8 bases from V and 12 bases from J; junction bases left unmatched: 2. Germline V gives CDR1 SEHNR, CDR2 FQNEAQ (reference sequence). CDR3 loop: CASRLAGGQLFF. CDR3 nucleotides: TGTGCCAGCCGACTAGCGGGGGGGCAGCTGTTTTTT.

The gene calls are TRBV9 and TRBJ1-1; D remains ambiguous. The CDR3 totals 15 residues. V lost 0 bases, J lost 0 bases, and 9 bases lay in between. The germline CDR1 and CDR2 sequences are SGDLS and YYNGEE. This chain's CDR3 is CASSVGGDLNTEAFF. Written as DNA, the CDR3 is TGTGCCAGCAGCGTAGGTGGAGACTTGAACACTGAAGCTTTCTTT.

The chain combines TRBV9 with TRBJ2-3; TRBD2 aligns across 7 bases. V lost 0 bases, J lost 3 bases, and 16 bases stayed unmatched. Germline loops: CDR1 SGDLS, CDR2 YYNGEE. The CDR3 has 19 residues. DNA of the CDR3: TGTGCCAGCAGCGTAGACCCCCTTTATGCGGGAGTTGGTACAGATACGCAGTATTTT. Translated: CASSVDPLYAGVGTDTQYF.

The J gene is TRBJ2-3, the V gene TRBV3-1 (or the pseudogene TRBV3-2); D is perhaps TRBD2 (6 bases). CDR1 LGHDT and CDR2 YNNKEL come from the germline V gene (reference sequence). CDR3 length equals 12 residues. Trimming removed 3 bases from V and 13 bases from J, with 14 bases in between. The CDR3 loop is CASSQGSGGEYF. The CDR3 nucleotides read TGTGCCAGCAGCCAGGGGAGTGGAGGGGAGTATTTT.

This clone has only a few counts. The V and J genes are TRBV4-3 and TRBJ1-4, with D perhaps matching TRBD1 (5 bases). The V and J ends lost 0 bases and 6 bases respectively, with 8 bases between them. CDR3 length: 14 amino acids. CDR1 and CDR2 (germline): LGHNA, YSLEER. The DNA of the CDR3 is TGCGCCAGCAGCCAAGAGCTCAGGGATGAAAAACTGTTTTTT. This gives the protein CASSQELRDEKLFF.

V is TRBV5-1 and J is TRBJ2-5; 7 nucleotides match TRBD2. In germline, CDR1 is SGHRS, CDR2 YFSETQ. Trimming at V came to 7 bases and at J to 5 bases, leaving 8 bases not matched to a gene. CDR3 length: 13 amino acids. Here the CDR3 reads CASQTSNEETQYF. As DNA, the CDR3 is TGCGCCAGCCAGACTAGCAATGAGGAGACCCAGTACTTC. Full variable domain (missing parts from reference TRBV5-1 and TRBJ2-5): KAGVTQTPRYLIKTRGQQVTLSCSPISGHRSVSWYQQTPGQGLQFLFEYFSETQRNKGNFPGRFSGRQFSNSRSEMNVSTLELGDSALYLCASQTSNEETQYFGPGTRLLVL.

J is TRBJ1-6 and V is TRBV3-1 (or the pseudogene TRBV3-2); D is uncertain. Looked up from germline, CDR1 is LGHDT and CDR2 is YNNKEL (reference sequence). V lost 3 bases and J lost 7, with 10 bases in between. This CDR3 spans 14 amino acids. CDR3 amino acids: CASSQGGLNSPLHF. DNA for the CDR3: TGTGCCAGCAGCCAGGGAGGTTTAAATTCACCCCTCCACTTT.